The 14 T cell receptor beta chains below all came from one sample that was sequenced in a study of neurological immune-mediated disorders. TCRdb independently ran MiXCR on the 5' RACE reads; one entry per CDR3 protein. Of just under 60,000 distinct CDR3 sequences listed, under 3% were seen once; the top ten hold approximately 3%. Material: PBMCs. All receptors come from a man between 45 and 60 years old with multiple sclerosis.

This clonotype was detected ten times or more. The V gene is TRBV12-3 or TRBV12-4, the J gene TRBJ1-3; D remains ambiguous. This CDR3 region has 15 residues. V gave up 5 bases and J gave up 0 bases, with 11 bases separating them. The CDR3 loop reads CASSQTSGSGNTIYF. In DNA, the CDR3 is TGTGCCAGCAGTCAAACCAGCGGCTCTGGAAACACCATATATTTT.

This clonotype came up many times. The CDR3 coding sequence is TGTGCCAGCAGCTTAGACTACGAGCAGTACTTC. Translation: CASSLDYEQYF. The rearrangement links TRBV7-2 to TRBJ2-7; D is unresolved. The V and J ends lost 1 base and 3 bases respectively, with 1 base between them. Germline lookup yields CDR1 SGHTA and CDR2 FQGNSA. The CDR3 runs 11 residues.

A word on this clonotype: A read error may explain this, as a much larger clone is one base away. This chain connects TRBV20-1 to TRBJ2-7, with 14 bases that match TRBD2. The CDR3 spans 14 residues. Germline lookup yields CDR1 DFQATT and CDR2 SNEGSKA (reference sequence). V shed 6 bases and J 7 bases; nucleotides not matched to a gene: 8. The chain's CDR3 is CSAEQGLAGEEQYF. The CDR3 region has the DNA TGCAGTGCGGAACAGGGACTAGCGGGGGAAGAGCAGTACTTC.

This clonotype was seen ten or more times. The rearrangement joins TRBV6-1 to TRBJ2-5; D call uncertain. Germline V gene data show CDR1 as MNHNS and CDR2 as SASEGT. V was shortened by 4 bases and J by 5 bases, with 11 bases between the two germline ends. The CDR3 spans 13 residues. This CDR3 is CASSGAQVETQYF. Written as DNA, the CDR3 is TGTGCCAGCAGTGGCGCCCAGGTGGAGACCCAGTACTTC.

This clonotype was counted once. This may arise from a read error, as a much more abundant clone is one base away. This CDR3 reads CASSGTTGTEAFF. The CDR3 bases are TGCGCCAGCAGCGGAACGACGGGCACTGAAGCTTTCTTT. The rearrangement links TRBV5-1 to TRBJ1-1; D call uncertain. The CDR3 is 13 residues long. The V gene lost 4 bases and the J gene lost 4 bases, with 11 bases spanning the gap. CDR1 is SGHRS, CDR2 YFSETQ, per germline.

This clonotype was counted many times. The V and J genes are TRBV10-2 and TRBJ2-7, with 10 bases identical to TRBD1. Looked up from germline, CDR1 is WSHSY and CDR2 is SAAADI. This CDR3 has 14 amino acids. The trim removed 6 bases at V and 4 bases at J, leaving 6 bases unmatched. CDR3 amino acids: CASRSGQGIYEQYF. The CDR3 DNA is TGCGCCAGCAGATCGGGACAGGGGATATACGAGCAGTACTTC.

Many counts were recorded for this clonotype. This chain uses TRBV5-1 with TRBJ2-5, with D possibly being TRBD1 or TRBD2 (5 bases each). This CDR3 has 13 amino acids. In germline, CDR1 is SGHRS, CDR2 YFSETQ. Trimming took off 4 bases at V and 2 bases at J, with 9 bases between the two ends. CDR3 sequence (DNA): TGCGCCAGCAGCCTGGGGGTACAAGAGACCCAGTACTTC. It codes for CASSLGVQETQYF.

This clonotype appeared many times. The chain couples TRBV7-2 to TRBJ2-5; 8 positions agree with TRBD1. CDR1 is SGHTA, CDR2 FQGNSA, per germline. CDR3 length equals 14 residues. J gave up 4 bases and V 5 bases, and 6 bases lay outside the gene matches. CDR3 region: CASSPRGQRETQYF. The CDR3, as DNA: TGTGCCAGCAGCCCCAGGGGGCAGCGAGAGACCCAGTACTTC.

In its sample, this clonotype was seen a few times. A junction boundary mismatches the germline segment, possibly from a read error. This chain links TRBV7-6 with TRBJ1-6; TRBD1 matches 8 bases. The CDR3 is 19 residues long. Germline CDR1 reads SGHVS; CDR2 reads FNYEAQ. The CDR3: CASSRGGTGRSSYNSHLHF. The CDR3 coding sequence is TGTGCCAGCAGTCGAGGGGGGACAGGCAGGAGCTCCTATAATTCACACCTCCACTTT.

This clonotype was detected ten times or more. The rearrangement uses TRBV7-2 and TRBJ2-5, with D maybe TRBD2 (5 bases). CDR3 length equals 14 residues. The V gene's germline CDR1 is SGHTA and CDR2 FQGNSA. Deletions cut 2 bases from V and 5 bases from J, with 12 bases between. CDR3 loop: CASSLLRPGETQYF. CDR3 in DNA: TGTGCCAGCAGCTTACTCCGGCCGGGGGAGACCCAGTACTTC.

This clonotype was detected many times. The rearrangement uses TRBV20-1 and TRBJ2-5; no reliable D call. Germline CDR1 and CDR2: DFQATT and SNEGSKA (reference sequence). This CDR3 region has 11 residues. Trimming cost V 4 bases and J 5 bases, with 8 bases left between them. CDR3 sequence reads: CSATRVETQYF. The CDR3 coding sequence is TGCAGTGCTACTAGGGTCGAGACCCAGTACTTC.

This clonotype was seen at least ten times. The genes are TRBV28 and TRBJ1-5; D perhaps matches TRBD1 (6 bases). The germline V and J ends were trimmed by 7 bases and 2 bases, with 12 bases remaining between them. The CDR3 consists of 14 residues. The germline gives CDR1 MDHEN, CDR2 SYDVKM. Written as DNA, the CDR3 is TGTGCCAGCACCCACAGGGCGGGCAATCAGCCCCAGCATTTT. The encoded protein is CASTHRAGNQPQHF.

On this clonotype itself: A read error may be the cause here, since a much bigger clone is one base away. The chain carries TRBV20-1 and TRBJ2-3; TRBD2 is a possible D gene (6 bases). V shed 1 base and J shed 5 bases, with 13 bases lying between them. CDR1 and CDR2 (germline): DFQATT, SNEGSKA (reference sequence). This CDR3 spans 14 amino acids. The chain's CDR3 is CSARVVAVEDTQYF. The CDR3 bases are TGCAGTGCTAGAGTGGTAGCGGTGGAAGATACGCAGTATTTT.

This clonotype was recorded many times. The chain joins TRBV20-1 to TRBJ1-1; D perhaps matches TRBD1 (5 bases). Trimming stripped 6 bases from V and 4 bases from J, with 15 bases between. The V gene's germline CDR1 is DFQATT and CDR2 SNEGSKA (reference sequence). The CDR3 totals 13 residues. CDR3 sequence (DNA): TGCAGTGCCGATGAGGGACGGGTCACTGAAGCTTTCTTT. As protein: CSADEGRVTEAFF.